This is a list of T cell receptor beta chains from one sample in a study of cytomegalovirus exposure and HLA in healthy donors. Using immunoSEQ multiplex PCR, the repertoire was profiled, and TCRdb retains in-frame clones only, with some absent. This sample yields tens of thousands of clones, of which around 10% are seen a single time; 24% belongs to the top ten. The source material was PBMCs. These receptor sequences come from a man in his 60s in good health and CMV-seropositive. The CDR3 runs from the conserved cysteine through the conserved F or W. D genes are given only for firm matches. For some rows the clone size is stated as once, few or many, or as a class when expanded; others skip it.

TGTGCCAGCAGTTCGTACAGGGATGCCAATCAGCCCCAGCATTTT CASSSYRDANQPQHF - TRBJ1-5 few TRBV28
TGTGCCATCAGTGAAACCCGGGCAGGGGAAAGCTCCTACGAGCAGTACTTC CAISETRAGESSYEQYF - TRBJ2-7 - TRBV10-3
TGCAGCGCTGGGCAGGGGCGCTGGGAGCAGTACTTC CSAGQGRWEQYF - TRBJ2-7 few TRBV29-1
TGTGCCAGCTCACCCTCCATGTCAGGCTATAGGAACACTGAAGCTTTCTTT CASSPSMSGYRNTEAFF - TRBJ1-1 - TRBV18
TGTGCCAGCAGCCCTCCCAGGGGCCCAGAGAGCAATCAGCCCCAGCATTTT CASSPPRGPESNQPQHF - TRBJ1-5 few TRBV11-3
TGTGCCAGCAGTTTGAACAGGGGTCGTACCTCCTACGAGCAGTACTTC CASSLNRGRTSYEQYF TRBD1 TRBJ2-7 few TRBV6-5
TGCGCCAGCAGCAAAGGACAGGGAGGCCAAGAGACCCAGTACTTC CASSKGQGGQETQYF TRBD1 TRBJ2-5 few TRBV5-1
TGTGCCAGCAGTCCCTCACTGGCGGGTTCGAATGAGCAGTTCTTC CASSPSLAGSNEQFF - TRBJ2-1 few TRBV28
TGTGCTAGTGGTTTGGTATTGGCAGGGAGGACAGATACGCAGTATTTT CASGLVLAGRTDTQYF - TRBJ2-3 - TRBV12-5
TGTGCCTCCCGACAGGGTATTAATGAAAAACTGTTTTTT CASRQGINEKLFF TRBD1 TRBJ1-4 few TRBV30
TGCAGCGTTGCACAGGGAGGCACAGATACGCAGTATTTT CSVAQGGTDTQYF - TRBJ2-3 few TRBV29-1
TGCAGTGCTAGAGGGGCATACGAGCAGTACTTC CSARGAYEQYF - TRBJ2-7 few TRBV20-1
TGTGCCAGCAGTCCAGTTGGACAGGGGGGTCAGCCCCAGCATTTT CASSPVGQGGQPQHF TRBD1 TRBJ1-5 - TRBV28
TGTGCCAGCCCCGGCGGGCTAGCGGGGGGAAGCGGGGAGCTGTTTTTT CASPGGLAGGSGELFF TRBD2 TRBJ2-2 - TRBV6-4
TGCGCCAGCAGCTTGTTAGCGGGAGAGGGTCCCAATGAGCAGTTCTTC CASSLLAGEGPNEQFF TRBD2 TRBJ2-1 - TRBV5-1
TGCGCCAGCAGCTTGGAACCAGATCGAAGGCTGTTTTTT CASSLEPDRRLFF - TRBJ2-2 - TRBV5-1
TGTGCCAGCCACGACAGTGGCCAAGAGACCCAGTACTTC CASHDSGQETQYF - TRBJ2-5 - TRBV30
TGTGCCACCAGCAGAGGTAGCGGGGCAGATACGCAGTATTTT CATSRGSGADTQYF TRBD2 TRBJ2-3 - TRBV15
TGTGCCAGTAGTCTCCGCGGCATGAACACTGAAGCTTTCTTT CASSLRGMNTEAFF - TRBJ1-1 few TRBV19
TGTGCCAGTAGTATAGATACGTTCGCGCAGGGTGGCTATGGCTACACCTTC CASSIDTFAQGGYGYTF - TRBJ1-2 few TRBV19
TGTGCCAGCAGCGTCGGACAGGGACGATTAACCTTC CASSVGQGRLTF TRBD1 TRBJ1-2 few TRBV9
TGTGCCAGCAGCGGATCCGGGACTAGCGGGAAAAGCTCCTACAATGAGCAGTTCTTC CASSGSGTSGKSSYNEQFF TRBD2 TRBJ2-1 - TRBV9
TGTGCCAGTAGTCCGGACAGGTCTATTGGCTACACCTTC CASSPDRSIGYTF TRBD1 TRBJ1-2 - TRBV19
TGTGCCAGCAGTAAACAGGACCGGCTGGGCTACACCTTC CASSKQDRLGYTF - TRBJ1-2 few TRBV6-1
TGTGCCAGCAGTCCTCAGGGACACACGAACTATGGCTACACCTTC CASSPQGHTNYGYTF - TRBJ1-2 few TRBV28
TGTGCCAGCAGTCCCTCCTGGGGCTTTAGCAATCAGCCCCAGCATTTT CASSPSWGFSNQPQHF - TRBJ1-5 few TRBV28
TGCGCCAGCAGCTTACAGGGATCCCAAGCCCACGAGCAGTACTTC CASSLQGSQAHEQYF - TRBJ2-7 - TRBV5-1
TGTGCCTGGACACCCCCCCGAGGCGCAACTAATGAAAAACTGTTTTTT CAWTPPRGATNEKLFF - TRBJ1-4 few TRBV30
TGTGCCAGCGCCCTGACTAGCAGGTACAATGAGCAGTTCTTC CASALTSRYNEQFF TRBD2 TRBJ2-1 - TRBV7-9
TGTGCCAGCAGCTTGGGGGCAGGGACCGGGGAGCTGTTTTTT CASSLGAGTGELFF - TRBJ2-2 - TRBV5-8
TGTGCCAGCAGTCAAGCGGGACCCAACTACTATGGCTACACCTTC CASSQAGPNYYGYTF - TRBJ1-2 few TRBV28
TGTGCCAGCAGCCTGGAGCGGGGCCAAGAGACCCAGTACTTC CASSLERGQETQYF TRBD2 TRBJ2-5 few TRBV7-3